This is a list of T cell receptor beta chains from one sample in a study of T-cell memory formation after mild COVID-19. MiXCR was run by TCRdb on the 5' RACE reads, yielding one entry per CDR3 protein. The table includes 200,000 to 250,000 distinct CDR3 sequences, 27% detected once. The sequencing input was PBMCs or a T cell subset sorted from them (not recorded which). The source of these receptors is an adult woman who had mild COVID-19 (a few samples of this study predate the infection). Cell type and time point are not known. The CDR3 runs from the conserved cysteine through the conserved F or W. A D gene is named only where the DNA matches it firmly. Clone size is stated in some rows and not others, as once, few, many or a class when expanded.

d_call cdr3_length j_call clone_size v_call cdr3_aa cdr3_nt
NA 16 TRBJ1-5 NA TRBV6-5 CASSNDAPEYGEPQHF TGTGCCAGCAGTAATGATGCTCCAGAGTACGGGGAGCCCCAGCATTTT
NA 16 TRBJ2-5 NA TRBV11-3 CASSPPEGGPQETQYF TGTGCCAGCAGCCCACCCGAGGGGGGACCTCAAGAGACCCAGTACTTC
TRBD1 17 TRBJ2-3 few TRBV7-2 CASGRTGPFSSTDTQYF TGTGCCAGTGGCCGGACAGGGCCTTTTTCTAGCACAGATACGCAGTATTTT
NA 15 TRBJ2-1 NA TRBV29-1 CSVDRQGDSYNEQFF TGCAGCGTTGACCGGCAGGGCGACTCCTACAATGAGCAGTTCTTC
TRBD1 11 TRBJ2-5 NA TRBV29-1 CSALTGVTQYF TGCAGCGCTCTTACAGGGGTCACCCAGTACTTC
NA 13 TRBJ2-1 NA TRBV12-3/TRBV12-4 CASSSGHFDEQFF TGTGCCAGCAGTTCAGGGCATTTCGATGAGCAGTTCTTC
NA 16 TRBJ2-3 NA TRBV24-1 CATRATQGRGTDTQYF TGTGCCACCAGGGCCACTCAGGGCCGTGGCACAGATACGCAGTATTTT
TRBD2 15 TRBJ2-1 NA TRBV20-1 CSARDGTTPYNEQFF TGCAGTGCTAGAGATGGGACTACACCCTACAATGAGCAGTTCTTC
TRBD2 19 TRBJ2-1 NA TRBV7-2 CASSPQGLAGTSSYNEQFF TGTGCCAGCAGCCCCCAGGGACTAGCGGGTACGAGCTCCTACAATGAGCAGTTCTTC
NA 11 TRBJ2-7 many TRBV11-3 CASSYTYEQYF TGTGCCAGCAGCTACACCTACGAGCAGTACTTC
NA 13 TRBJ1-5 few TRBV5-1 CASSEGVDQPQHF TGCGCCAGCAGCGAGGGAGTGGATCAGCCCCAGCATTTT
NA 15 TRBJ2-3 NA TRBV5-4 CASSLESSDTDTQYF TGTGCCAGCAGCTTGGAATCTTCCGACACAGATACGCAGTATTTT
NA 12 TRBJ2-3 few TRBV7-8 CASSLGSNTQYF TGTGCCAGCAGCTTAGGCAGCAATACGCAGTATTTT
TRBD1 15 TRBJ1-1 NA TRBV12-3/TRBV12-4 CASKIGTGWNTEAFF TGTGCCAGCAAGATCGGGACAGGGTGGAACACTGAAGCTTTCTTT
NA 12 TRBJ2-1 NA TRBV28 CASSLQRGEQFF TGTGCCAGCAGTTTACAAAGGGGTGAGCAGTTCTTC
TRBD2 14 TRBJ2-1 NA TRBV29-1 CSAGTSGGYNEQFF TGCAGCGCTGGTACTAGCGGGGGGTACAATGAGCAGTTCTTC
NA 14 TRBJ1-1 once TRBV29-1 CSVLKGARSTEAFF TGCAGCGTTCTGAAAGGGGCAAGGAGCACTGAAGCTTTCTTT
TRBD1 15 TRBJ2-2 NA TRBV25-1 CATTGTGPNTGELFF TGTGCCACCACCGGGACAGGTCCTAACACCGGGGAGCTGTTTTTT